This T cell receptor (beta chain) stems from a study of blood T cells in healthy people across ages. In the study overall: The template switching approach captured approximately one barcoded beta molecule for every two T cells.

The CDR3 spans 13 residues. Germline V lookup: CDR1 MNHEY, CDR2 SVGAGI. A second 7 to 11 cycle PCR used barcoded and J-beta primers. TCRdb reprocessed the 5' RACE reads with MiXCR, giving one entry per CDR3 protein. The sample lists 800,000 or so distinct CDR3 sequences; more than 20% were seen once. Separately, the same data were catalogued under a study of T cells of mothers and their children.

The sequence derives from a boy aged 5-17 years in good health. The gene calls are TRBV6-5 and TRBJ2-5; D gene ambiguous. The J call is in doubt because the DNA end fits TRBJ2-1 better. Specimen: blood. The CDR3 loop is CASSRAPGHEQFF. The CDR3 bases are TGTGCCAGCAGTCGGGCCCCTGGCCATGAGCAGTTCTTC.